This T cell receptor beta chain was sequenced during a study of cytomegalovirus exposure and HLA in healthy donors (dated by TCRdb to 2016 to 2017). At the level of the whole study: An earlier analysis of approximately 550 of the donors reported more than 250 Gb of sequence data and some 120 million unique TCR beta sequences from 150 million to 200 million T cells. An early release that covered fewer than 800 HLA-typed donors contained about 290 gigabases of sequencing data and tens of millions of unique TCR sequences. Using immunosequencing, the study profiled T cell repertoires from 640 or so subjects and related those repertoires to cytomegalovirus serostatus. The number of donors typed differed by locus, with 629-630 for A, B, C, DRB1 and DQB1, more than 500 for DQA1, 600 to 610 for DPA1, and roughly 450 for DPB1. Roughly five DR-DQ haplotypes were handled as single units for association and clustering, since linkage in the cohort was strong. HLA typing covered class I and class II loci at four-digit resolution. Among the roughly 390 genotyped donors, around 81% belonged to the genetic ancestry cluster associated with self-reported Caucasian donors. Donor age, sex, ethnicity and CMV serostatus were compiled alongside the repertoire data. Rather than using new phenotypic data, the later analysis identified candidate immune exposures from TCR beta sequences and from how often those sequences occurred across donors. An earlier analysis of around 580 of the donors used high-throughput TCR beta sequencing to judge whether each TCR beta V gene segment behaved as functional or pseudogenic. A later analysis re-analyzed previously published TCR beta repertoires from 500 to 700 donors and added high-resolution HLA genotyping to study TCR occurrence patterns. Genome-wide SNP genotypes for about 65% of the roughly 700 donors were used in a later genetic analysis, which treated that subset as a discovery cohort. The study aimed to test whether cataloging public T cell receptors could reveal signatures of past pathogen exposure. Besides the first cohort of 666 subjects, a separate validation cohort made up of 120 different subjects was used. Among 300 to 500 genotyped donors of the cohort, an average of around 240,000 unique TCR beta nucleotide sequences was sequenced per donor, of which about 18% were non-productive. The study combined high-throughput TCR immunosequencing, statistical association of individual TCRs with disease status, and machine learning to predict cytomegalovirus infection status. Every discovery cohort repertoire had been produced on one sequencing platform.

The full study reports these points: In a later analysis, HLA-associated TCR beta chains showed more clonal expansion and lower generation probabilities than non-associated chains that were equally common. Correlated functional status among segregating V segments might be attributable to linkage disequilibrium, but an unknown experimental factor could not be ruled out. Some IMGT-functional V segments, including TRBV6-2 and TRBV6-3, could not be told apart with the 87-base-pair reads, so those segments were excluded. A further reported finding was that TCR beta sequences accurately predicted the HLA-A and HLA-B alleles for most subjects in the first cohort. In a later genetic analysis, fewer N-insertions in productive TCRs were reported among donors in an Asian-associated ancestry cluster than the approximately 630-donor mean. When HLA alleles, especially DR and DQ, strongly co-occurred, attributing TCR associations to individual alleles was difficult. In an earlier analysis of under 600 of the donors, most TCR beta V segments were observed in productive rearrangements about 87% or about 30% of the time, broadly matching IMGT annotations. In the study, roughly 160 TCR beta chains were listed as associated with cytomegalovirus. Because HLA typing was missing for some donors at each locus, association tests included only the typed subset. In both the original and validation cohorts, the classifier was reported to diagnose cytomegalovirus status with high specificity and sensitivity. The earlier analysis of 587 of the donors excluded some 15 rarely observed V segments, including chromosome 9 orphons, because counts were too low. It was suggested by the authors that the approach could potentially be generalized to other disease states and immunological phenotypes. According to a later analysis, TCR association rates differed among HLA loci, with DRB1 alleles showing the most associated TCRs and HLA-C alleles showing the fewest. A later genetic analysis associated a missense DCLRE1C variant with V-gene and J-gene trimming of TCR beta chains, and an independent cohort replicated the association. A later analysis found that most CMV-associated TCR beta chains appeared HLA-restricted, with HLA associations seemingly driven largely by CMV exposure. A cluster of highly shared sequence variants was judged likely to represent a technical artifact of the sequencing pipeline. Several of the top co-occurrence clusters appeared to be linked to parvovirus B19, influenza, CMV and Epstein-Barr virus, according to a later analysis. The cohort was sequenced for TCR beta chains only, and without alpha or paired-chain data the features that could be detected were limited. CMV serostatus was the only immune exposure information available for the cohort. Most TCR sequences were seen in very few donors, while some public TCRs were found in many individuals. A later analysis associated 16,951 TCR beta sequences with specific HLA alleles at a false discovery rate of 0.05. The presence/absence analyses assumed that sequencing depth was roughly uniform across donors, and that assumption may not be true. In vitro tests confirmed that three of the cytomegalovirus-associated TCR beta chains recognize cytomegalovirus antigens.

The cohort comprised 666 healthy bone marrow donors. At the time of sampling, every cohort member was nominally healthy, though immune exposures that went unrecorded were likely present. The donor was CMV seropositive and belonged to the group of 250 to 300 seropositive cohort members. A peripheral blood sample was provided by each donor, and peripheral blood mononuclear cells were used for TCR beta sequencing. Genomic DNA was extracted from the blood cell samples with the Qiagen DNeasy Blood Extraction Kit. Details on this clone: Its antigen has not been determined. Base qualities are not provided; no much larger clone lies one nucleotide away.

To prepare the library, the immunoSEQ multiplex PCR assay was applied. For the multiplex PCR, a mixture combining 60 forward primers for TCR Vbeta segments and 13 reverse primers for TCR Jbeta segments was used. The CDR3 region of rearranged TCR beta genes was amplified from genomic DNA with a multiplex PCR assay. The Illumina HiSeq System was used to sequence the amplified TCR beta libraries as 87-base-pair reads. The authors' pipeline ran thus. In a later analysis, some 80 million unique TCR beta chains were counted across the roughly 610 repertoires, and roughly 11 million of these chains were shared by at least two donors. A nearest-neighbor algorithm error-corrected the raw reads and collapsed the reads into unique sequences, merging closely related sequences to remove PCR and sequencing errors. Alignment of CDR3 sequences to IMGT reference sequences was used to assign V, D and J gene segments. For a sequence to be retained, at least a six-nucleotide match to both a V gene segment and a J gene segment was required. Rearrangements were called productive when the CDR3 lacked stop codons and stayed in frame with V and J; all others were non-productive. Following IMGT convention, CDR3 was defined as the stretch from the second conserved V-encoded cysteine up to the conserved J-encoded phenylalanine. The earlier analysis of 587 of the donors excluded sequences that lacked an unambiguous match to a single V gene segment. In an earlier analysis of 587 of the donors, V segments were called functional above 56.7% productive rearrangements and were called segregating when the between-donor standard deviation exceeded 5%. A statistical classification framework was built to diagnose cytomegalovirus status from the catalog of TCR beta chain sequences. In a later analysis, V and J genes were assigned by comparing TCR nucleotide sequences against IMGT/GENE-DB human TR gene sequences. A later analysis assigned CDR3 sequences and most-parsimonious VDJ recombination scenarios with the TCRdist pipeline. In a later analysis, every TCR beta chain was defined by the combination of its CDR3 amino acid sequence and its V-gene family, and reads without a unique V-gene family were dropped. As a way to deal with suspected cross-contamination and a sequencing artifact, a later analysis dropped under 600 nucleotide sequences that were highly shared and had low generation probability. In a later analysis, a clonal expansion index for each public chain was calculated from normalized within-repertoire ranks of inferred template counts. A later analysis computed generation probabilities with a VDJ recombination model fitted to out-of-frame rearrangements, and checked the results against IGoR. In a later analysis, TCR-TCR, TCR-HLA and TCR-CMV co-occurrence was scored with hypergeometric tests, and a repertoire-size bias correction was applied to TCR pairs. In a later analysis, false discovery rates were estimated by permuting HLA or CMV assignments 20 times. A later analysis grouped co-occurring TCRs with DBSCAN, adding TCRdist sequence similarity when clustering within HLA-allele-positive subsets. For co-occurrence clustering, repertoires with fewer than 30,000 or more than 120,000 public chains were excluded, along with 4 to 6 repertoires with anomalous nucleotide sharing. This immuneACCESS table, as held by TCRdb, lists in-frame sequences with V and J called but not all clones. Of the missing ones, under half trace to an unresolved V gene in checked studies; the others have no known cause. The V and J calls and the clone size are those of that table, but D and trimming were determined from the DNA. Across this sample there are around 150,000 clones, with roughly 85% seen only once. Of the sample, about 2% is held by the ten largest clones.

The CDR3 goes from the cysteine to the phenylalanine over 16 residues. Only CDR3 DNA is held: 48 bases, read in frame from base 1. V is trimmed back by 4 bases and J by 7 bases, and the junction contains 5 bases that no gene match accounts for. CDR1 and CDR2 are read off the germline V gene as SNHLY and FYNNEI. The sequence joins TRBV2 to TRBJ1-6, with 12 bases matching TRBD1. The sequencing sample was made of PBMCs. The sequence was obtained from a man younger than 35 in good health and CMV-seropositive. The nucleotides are TGTGCCAGCAGTGGGGGACAGGGGGCATACAATTCACCCCTCCACTTT. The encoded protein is CASSGGQGAYNSPLHF. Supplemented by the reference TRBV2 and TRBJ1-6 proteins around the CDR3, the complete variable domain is EPEVTQTPSHQVTQMGQEVILRCVPISNHLYFYWYRQILGQKVEFLVSFYNNEISEKSEIFDDQFSVERPDGSNFTLKIRSTKLEDSAMYFCASSGGQGAYNSPLHFGNGTRLTVT.